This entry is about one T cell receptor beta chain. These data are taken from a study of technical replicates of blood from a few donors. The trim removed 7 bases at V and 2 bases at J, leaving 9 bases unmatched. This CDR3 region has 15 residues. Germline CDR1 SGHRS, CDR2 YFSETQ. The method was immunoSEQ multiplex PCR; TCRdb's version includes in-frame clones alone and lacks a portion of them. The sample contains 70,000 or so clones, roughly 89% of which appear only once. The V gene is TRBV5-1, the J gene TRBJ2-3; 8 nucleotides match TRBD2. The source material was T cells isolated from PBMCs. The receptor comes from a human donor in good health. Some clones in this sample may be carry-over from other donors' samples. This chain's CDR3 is CASHGGRPLTDTQYF. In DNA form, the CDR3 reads TGCGCCAGCCACGGCGGGAGGCCACTCACAGATACGCAGTATTTT.